This T cell receptor beta chain was found in a study of blood T cell repertoires in COVID-19. Source study methods: Reference gene primer amplification in the assay estimated nucleated cell counts. Assay used: immunoSEQ multiplex PCR; TCRdb lists only in-frame clones, some missing. The V and J calls and clone size come from that table; D and trimming were worked out from the DNA. The table shows over 40,000 clones, with around 84% occurring only once. This CDR3 spans 13 amino acids. The germline V and J ends were trimmed by 4 bases and 1 base, with 8 bases remaining between them. This sequence joins TRBV5-3 and TRBJ1-1; D unresolved. TRBV5-3 is marked as an open reading frame, function uncertain. Sequencing was carried out using peripheral blood. This receptor was obtained from a man at least 80 years old with active COVID-19. The DNA of the CDR3 is TGTGCCAGAAGCCCCGAGGAGAACACTGAAGCTTTCTTT. It codes for CARSPEENTEAFF.